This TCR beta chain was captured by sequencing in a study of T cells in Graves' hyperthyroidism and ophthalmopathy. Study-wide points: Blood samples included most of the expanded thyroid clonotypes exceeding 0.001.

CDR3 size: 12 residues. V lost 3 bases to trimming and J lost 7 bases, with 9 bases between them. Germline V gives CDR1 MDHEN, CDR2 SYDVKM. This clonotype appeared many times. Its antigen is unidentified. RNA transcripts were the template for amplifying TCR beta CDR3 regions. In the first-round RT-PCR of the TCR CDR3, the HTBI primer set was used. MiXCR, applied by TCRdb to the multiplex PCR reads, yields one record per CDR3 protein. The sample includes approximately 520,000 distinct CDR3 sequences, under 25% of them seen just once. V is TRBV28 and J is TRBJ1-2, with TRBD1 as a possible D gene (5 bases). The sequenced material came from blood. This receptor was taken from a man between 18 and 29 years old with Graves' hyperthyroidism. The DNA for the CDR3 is TGTGCCAGCAGTTTTACAGGCGGTGGCTACACCTTC. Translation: CASSFTGGGYTF.